This is a list of T cell receptor beta chains from one sample in a study of control samples from healthy donors and cancer patients. Measured with immunoSEQ multiplex PCR; TCRdb has only the in-frame clones, and not every one. Here the sample spans 210,000 or so clones, about nine tenths being singletons. Sequenced input: blood. The receptor set was obtained from a man in his thirties or forties in good health. The CDR3 runs from the conserved cysteine through the conserved F or W. The D gene is left open where the match is weak. Not every row has a clone size; where given, it reads once, few, many or a size class.

cdr3_nt	cdr3_aa	v_call	j_call	d_call	clone_size
TGTGCCGCTCAAGGGACAGGGAACACTGAAGCTTTCTTT	CAAQGTGNTEAFF	TRBV30	TRBJ1-1	TRBD1	.
TGTGCCAGCAACGATAACTATGGCTACACCTTC	CASNDNYGYTF	TRBV2	TRBJ1-2	.	.
TGCGCCAGCAGCTTCCTCGGGACTAGCGGTTACAATGAGCAGTTCTTC	CASSFLGTSGYNEQFF	TRBV5-1	TRBJ2-1	TRBD2	.
TGTGCCAGCAGTGAAGAACGGGGGACTGAAGCTTTCTTT	CASSEERGTEAFF	TRBV2	TRBJ1-1	.	.
TGTGCCAGCAGCTCCCAAGAGACCCAGTACTTC	CASSSQETQYF	TRBV5-4	TRBJ2-5	.	.
TGTGCCAGCAGCGGACAGGGCCTCCAAGAGACCCAGTACTTC	CASSGQGLQETQYF	TRBV7-2	TRBJ2-5	TRBD1	.
TGTGCCAGCAGCTTGCCGGACTATGGCTACACCTTC	CASSLPDYGYTF	TRBV5-6	TRBJ1-2	.	.
TGTGCCAGCAGCCAATCCGGGCCGCAAGAGACCCAGTACTTC	CASSQSGPQETQYF	TRBV3-1/TRBV3-2	TRBJ2-5	.	once
TGCGCCAGCAGCGTTACTAGCGGGGGGAGGGATGAGCAGTTCTTC	CASSVTSGGRDEQFF	TRBV5-1	TRBJ2-1	TRBD2	.
TGTGCCAGCCAGCTTGGACAGCGGAATGAAAAACTGTTTTTT	CASQLGQRNEKLFF	TRBV2	TRBJ1-4	.	.
TGTGCCAGCAGCCAAGGACCTCTTTCTCATTATGGCCCTGAAGCTTTCTTT	CASSQGPLSHYGPEAFF	TRBV3-1/TRBV3-2	TRBJ1-1	.	.
TGTGCCAGTAGTCTCAGGGGAATTAATGAAAAACTGTTTTTT	CASSLRGINEKLFF	TRBV19	TRBJ1-4	.	.
TGTGCCAGCAGAGACAGGGTCACAGATACGCAGTATTTT	CASRDRVTDTQYF	TRBV4-2	TRBJ2-3	TRBD1	.
TGCAGCGTGCGGCGACAGGGGGGGAACATTCAGTACTTC	CSVRRQGGNIQYF	TRBV29-1	TRBJ2-4	TRBD1	.
TGTGCCAGCAGCGTAGCCGGTGGGACCGGGGAGCTGTTTTTT	CASSVAGGTGELFF	TRBV9	TRBJ2-2	.	.
TGCAGCGTTGGGGGGGGACAAAATTCACCCCTCCACTTT	CSVGGGQNSPLHF	TRBV29-1	TRBJ1-6	.	.
TGTGCCGTGGACTCTGGGGCCAACGTCCTGACTTTC	CAVDSGANVLTF	TRBV2	TRBJ2-6	.	.
TGTGCCAGCACCCGACAGGGGATGGGTGAAAAACTGTTTTTT	CASTRQGMGEKLFF	TRBV28	TRBJ1-4	TRBD1	once
TGTGCCAGCAGCCCACCGGGGGCGGACTACTATGGCTACACCTTC	CASSPPGADYYGYTF	TRBV5-4	TRBJ1-2	.	few
TGTGCCAGCAGCCCCCATGGGGATGGCTACACCTTC	CASSPHGDGYTF	TRBV7-9	TRBJ1-2	.	.
TGTGCCACCAGTAGCGCCGGGACTAGCGGCACGAATGAGCAGTTCTTC	CATSSAGTSGTNEQFF	TRBV24-1	TRBJ2-1	TRBD2	.
TGTGCCAGCAGCAATCCCCCGGGGCCGCCAAATAATTCACCCCTCCACTTT	CASSNPPGPPNNSPLHF	TRBV21-1	TRBJ1-6	.	once
TGTGCCAGCAGCTTATACCCCTTTCGGACTGGGGCCAACGTCCTGACTTTC	CASSLYPFRTGANVLTF	TRBV11-2	TRBJ2-6	.	.
TGCGCCAGCAGCCAAGATGGGGCCGGGGGGAACACTGAAGCTTTCTTT	CASSQDGAGGNTEAFF	TRBV4-1	TRBJ1-1	.	.
TGTGCCAGCACAGGGGGAGATCAGCCCCAGCATTTT	CASTGGDQPQHF	TRBV28	TRBJ1-5	TRBD1	.
TGTGCCAGCAGCCAAGGAGGCGGCCTAATGAACACTGAAGCTTTCTTT	CASSQGGGLMNTEAFF	TRBV3-1/TRBV3-2	TRBJ1-1	.	.
TGTGCCAGCAGCTGGGGGGGACAGGGATTCGGCGGCTACACCTTC	CASSWGGQGFGGYTF	TRBV12-1	TRBJ1-2	.	.
TGCGCCAGCAGCTTGGATTCTGGACAGGGTAAAGGTGGGGCCAACGTCCTGACTTTC	CASSLDSGQGKGGANVLTF	TRBV5-1	TRBJ2-6	TRBD1	.
TGTGCCAGCAGCGTGGGAGGTAGCGCCTACAATGAGCAGTTCTTC	CASSVGGSAYNEQFF	TRBV9	TRBJ2-1	.	.
TGTGCCAGTACCATAAGGGTCACTAGCGGGGGATACAATGAGCAGTTCTTC	CASTIRVTSGGYNEQFF	TRBV19	TRBJ2-1	TRBD2	.
TGTGCCAGCAGCGTAGAAGCGGATAGCAATCAGCCCCAGCATTTT	CASSVEADSNQPQHF	TRBV9	TRBJ1-5	.	once
TGTGCCAGTAGTGACCTTGCGGGTCATAGCAATCAGCCCCAGCATTTT	CASSDLAGHSNQPQHF	TRBV19	TRBJ1-5	.	once
TGTGCCAGCAGCCCCTTCTCGGGCTACAATGAGCAGTTCTTC	CASSPFSGYNEQFF	TRBV3-1/TRBV3-2	TRBJ2-1	.	.
TGCGCCAGCAGCCTACAAGAGGGTCGAGGGGCGGGGTACGAGCAGTACTTC	CASSLQEGRGAGYEQYF	TRBV4-1	TRBJ2-7	.	.
TGTGCCAGCAGCGGGGGGCCCGAGAACACTGAAGCTTTCTTT	CASSGGPENTEAFF	TRBV9	TRBJ1-1	.	.
TGTGCCAGCAGCCCGGGCCACTCTGGAAACACCATATATTTT	CASSPGHSGNTIYF	TRBV14	TRBJ1-3	.	.
TGTGCCAGCAGCCTCTACCTAGCGGGGGGTTACAATGAGCAGTTCTTC	CASSLYLAGGYNEQFF	TRBV3-1/TRBV3-2	TRBJ2-1	TRBD2	few
TGCAGCGTGGGGACGGGGTTAGGGCCCCAGCATTTT	CSVGTGLGPQHF	TRBV29-1	TRBJ1-5	.	.
TGTGCCAGCAGCTTGGACAGGGGAGGTGGCTACACCTTC	CASSLDRGGGYTF	TRBV5-4	TRBJ1-2	TRBD1	.
TGTGCCAGCAGCCAAGGAAGGAACACTGAAGCTTTCTTT	CASSQGRNTEAFF	TRBV3-1/TRBV3-2	TRBJ1-1	.	.
TGTGCCAGCAGGGAGGGGGGGTACACCGGGGAGCTGTTTTTT	CASREGGYTGELFF	TRBV6-5	TRBJ2-2	.	.
TGTGCCAGCAGTGAGAGACCAGGCGGGTTCCCCTACGAGCAGTACTTC	CASSERPGGFPYEQYF	TRBV6-1	TRBJ2-7	.	.
TGCAGCGTTGAAGTCGGAGCACGTGCAGATACGCAGTATTTT	CSVEVGARADTQYF	TRBV29-1	TRBJ2-3	.	.
TGTGCCAGCAGTTTTTTGCGGGTTAGGAACACTGAAGCTTTCTTT	CASSFLRVRNTEAFF	TRBV28	TRBJ1-1	.	.
TGTGCCAGCTCACCGGGACAGAACACTGAAGCTTTCTTT	CASSPGQNTEAFF	TRBV18	TRBJ1-1	.	.
TGTGCTAGTGGTTTGCAGGTTTGGGTAGGGGAAGGAAATCATGGCTACACCTTC	CASGLQVWVGEGNHGYTF	TRBV12-5	TRBJ1-2	.	.